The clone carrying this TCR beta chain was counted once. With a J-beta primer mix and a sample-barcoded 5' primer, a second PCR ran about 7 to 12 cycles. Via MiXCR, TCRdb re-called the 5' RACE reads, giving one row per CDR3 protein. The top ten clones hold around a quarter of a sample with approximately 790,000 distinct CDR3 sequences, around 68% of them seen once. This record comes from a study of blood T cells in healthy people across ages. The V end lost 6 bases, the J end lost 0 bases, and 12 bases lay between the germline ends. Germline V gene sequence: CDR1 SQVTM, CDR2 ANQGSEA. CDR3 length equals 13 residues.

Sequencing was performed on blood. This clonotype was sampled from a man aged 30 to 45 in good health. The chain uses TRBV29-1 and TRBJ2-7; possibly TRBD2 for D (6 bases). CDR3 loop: CSVHGGSSYEQYF. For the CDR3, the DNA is TGCAGCGTCCACGGAGGGAGCTCCTACGAGCAGTACTTC.